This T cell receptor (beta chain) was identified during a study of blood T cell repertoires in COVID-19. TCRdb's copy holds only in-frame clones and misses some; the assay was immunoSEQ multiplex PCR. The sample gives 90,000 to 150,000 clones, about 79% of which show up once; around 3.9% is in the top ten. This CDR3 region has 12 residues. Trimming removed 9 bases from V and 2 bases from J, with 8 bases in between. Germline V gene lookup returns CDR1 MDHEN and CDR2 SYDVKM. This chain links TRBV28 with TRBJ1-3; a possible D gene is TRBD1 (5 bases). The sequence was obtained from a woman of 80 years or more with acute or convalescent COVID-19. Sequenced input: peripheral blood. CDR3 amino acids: CASRGTGNTIYF. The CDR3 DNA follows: TGTGCCAGTAGGGGAACTGGAAACACCATATATTTT.